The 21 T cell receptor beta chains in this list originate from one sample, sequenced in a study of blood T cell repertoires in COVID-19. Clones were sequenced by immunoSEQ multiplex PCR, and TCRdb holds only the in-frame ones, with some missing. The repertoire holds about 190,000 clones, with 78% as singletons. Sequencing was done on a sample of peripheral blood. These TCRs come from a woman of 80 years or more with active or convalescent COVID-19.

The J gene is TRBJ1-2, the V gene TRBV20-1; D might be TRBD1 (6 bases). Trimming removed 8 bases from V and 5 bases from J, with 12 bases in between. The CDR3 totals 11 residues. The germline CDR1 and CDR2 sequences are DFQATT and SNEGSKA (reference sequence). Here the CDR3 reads CSPSGQYGYTF. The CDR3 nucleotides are TGCAGTCCCTCCGGACAGTATGGCTACACCTTC.

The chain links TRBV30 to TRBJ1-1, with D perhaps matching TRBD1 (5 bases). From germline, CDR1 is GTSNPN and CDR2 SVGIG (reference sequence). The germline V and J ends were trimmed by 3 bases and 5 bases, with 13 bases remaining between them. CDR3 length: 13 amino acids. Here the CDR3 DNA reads TGTGCCTGGAGAAAGGGGATGAGGACTGAAGCTTTCTTT. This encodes CAWRKGMRTEAFF.

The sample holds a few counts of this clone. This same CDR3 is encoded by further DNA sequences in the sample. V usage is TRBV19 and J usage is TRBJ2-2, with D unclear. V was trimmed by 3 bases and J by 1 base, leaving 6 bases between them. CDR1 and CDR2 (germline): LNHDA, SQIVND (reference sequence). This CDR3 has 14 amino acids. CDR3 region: CASSISRNTGELFF. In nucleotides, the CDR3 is TGTGCCAGTAGTATTTCCCGGAACACCGGGGAGCTGTTTTTT.

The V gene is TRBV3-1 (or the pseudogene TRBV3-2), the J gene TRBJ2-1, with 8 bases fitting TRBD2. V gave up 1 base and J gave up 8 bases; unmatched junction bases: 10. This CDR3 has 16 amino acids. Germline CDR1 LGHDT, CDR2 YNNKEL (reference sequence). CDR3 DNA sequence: TGTGCCAGCAGCCAAGGGAACGGGGGGGCCTTCGATGAGCAGTTCTTC. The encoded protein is CASSQGNGGAFDEQFF.

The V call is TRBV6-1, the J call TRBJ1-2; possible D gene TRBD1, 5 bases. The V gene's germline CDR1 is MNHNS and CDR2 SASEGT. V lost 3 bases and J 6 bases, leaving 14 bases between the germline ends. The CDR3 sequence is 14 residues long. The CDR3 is CASSEYSGMDGYTF. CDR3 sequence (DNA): TGTGCCAGCAGTGAGTACTCAGGGATGGATGGCTACACCTTC.

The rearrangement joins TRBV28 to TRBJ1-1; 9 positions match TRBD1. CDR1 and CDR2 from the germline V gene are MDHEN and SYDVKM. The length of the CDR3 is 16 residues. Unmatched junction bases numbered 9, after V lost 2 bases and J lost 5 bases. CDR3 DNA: TGTGCCAGCAGTTTAGCGGGAACAGGGGGCAAAACTGAAGCTTTCTTT. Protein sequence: CASSLAGTGGKTEAFF.

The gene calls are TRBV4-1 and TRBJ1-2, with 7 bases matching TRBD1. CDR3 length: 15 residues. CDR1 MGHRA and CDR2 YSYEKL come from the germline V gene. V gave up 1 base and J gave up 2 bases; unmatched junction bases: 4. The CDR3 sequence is CASSQAGQNNYGYTF. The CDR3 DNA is TGCGCCAGCAGCCAAGCGGGACAGAACAACTATGGCTACACCTTC.

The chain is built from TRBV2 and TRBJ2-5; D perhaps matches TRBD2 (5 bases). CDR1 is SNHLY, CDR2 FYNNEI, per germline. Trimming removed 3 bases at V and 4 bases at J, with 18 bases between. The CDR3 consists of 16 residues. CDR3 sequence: CASSDFLQGEGETQYF. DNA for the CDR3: TGTGCCAGCAGTGACTTCTTGCAAGGAGAGGGAGAGACCCAGTACTTC.

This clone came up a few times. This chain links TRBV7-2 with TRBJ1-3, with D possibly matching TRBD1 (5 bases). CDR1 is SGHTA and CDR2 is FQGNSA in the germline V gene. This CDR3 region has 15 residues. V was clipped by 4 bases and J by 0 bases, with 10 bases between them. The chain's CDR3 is CASSSVGGSGNTIYF. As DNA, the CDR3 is TGTGCCAGCAGCTCGGTGGGGGGCTCTGGAAACACCATATATTTT.

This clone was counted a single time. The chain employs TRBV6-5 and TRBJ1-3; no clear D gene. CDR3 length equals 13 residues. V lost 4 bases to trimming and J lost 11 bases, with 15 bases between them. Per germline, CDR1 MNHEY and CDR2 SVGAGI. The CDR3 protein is CASSFRGSHAIYF. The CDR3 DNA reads TGTGCCAGCAGTTTCCGAGGGAGCCACGCCATATATTTT.

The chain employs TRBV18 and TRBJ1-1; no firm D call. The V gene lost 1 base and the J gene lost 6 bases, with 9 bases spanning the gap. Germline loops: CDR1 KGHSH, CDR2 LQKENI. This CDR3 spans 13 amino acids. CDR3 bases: TGTGCCAGCTCACCACGCGAGCGGTCTGAAGCTTTCTTT. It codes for CASSPRERSEAFF.

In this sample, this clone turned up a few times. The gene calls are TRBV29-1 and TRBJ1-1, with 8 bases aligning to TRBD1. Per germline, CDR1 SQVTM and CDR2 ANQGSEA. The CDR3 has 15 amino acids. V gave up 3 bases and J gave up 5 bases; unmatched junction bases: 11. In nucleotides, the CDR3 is TGCAGCGTTGATCGGCAGGGGGCGGGTAAGACTGAAGCTTTCTTT. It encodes CSVDRQGAGKTEAFF.

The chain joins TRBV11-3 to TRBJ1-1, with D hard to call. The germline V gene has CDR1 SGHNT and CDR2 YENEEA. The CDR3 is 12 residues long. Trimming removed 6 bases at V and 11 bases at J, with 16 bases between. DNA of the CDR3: TGTGCCAGCAGTGCGGGGTTCGGTGATGCTTTCTTT. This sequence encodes CASSAGFGDAFF.

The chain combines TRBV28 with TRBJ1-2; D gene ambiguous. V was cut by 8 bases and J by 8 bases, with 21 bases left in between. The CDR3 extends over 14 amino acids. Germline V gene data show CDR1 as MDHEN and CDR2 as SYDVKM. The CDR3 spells CASSKPHQSRGYTF. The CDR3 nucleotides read TGTGCCAGCTCAAAACCCCACCAGTCACGAGGCTACACCTTC.

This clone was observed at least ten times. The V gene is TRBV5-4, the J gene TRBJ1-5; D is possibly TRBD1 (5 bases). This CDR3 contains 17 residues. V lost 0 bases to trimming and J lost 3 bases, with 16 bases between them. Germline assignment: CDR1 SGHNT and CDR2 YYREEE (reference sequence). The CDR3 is CASSLARSRTNNQPQHF. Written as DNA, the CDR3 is TGTGCCAGCAGCTTGGCCCGATCCAGGACAAACAATCAGCCCCAGCATTTT.

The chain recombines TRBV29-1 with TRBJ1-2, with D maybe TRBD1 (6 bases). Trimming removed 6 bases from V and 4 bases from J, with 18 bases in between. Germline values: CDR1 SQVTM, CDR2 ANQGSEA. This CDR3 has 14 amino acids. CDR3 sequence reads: CSVPRGGMGYGYTF. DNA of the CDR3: TGCAGCGTGCCAAGGGGGGGGATGGGCTATGGCTACACCTTC.

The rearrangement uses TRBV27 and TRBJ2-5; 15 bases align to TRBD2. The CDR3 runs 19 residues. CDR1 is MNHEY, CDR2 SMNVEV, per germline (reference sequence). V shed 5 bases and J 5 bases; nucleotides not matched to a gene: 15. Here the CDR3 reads CASSPGLAGGFGSRETQYF. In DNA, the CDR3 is TGTGCCAGCAGTCCGGGACTAGCGGGGGGTTTTGGTTCGCGGGAGACCCAGTACTTC.

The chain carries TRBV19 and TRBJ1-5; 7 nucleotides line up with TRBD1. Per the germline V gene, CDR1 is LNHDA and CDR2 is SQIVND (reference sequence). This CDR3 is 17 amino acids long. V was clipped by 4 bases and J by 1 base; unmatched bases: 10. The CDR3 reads CASSRQGQTVSNQPQHF. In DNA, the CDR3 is TGTGCCAGTAGTAGGCAGGGACAGACGGTCAGCAATCAGCCCCAGCATTTT.

The CDR3 region is CASSKSGRGPESWAKNIQYF. Here the CDR3 DNA reads TGTGCCAGCAGTAAGTCCGGCAGGGGGCCGGAGTCTTGGGCCAAAAACATTCAGTACTTC. The rearrangement uses TRBV6-2 or TRBV6-3 and TRBJ2-4; 8 nucleotides match TRBD1. In germline, CDR1 is MNHEY, CDR2 SVGEGT. The CDR3 contains 20 residues. J was trimmed by 1 base and V by 5 bases; bases with no gene match: 19.

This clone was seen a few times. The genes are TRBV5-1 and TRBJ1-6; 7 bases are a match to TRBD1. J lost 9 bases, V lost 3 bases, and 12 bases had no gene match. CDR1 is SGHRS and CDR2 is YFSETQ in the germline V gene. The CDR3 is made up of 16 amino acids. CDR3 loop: CASSSQGQFFGSPLHF. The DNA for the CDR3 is TGCGCCAGCAGCTCGCAGGGACAGTTTTTCGGTTCACCCCTCCACTTT.

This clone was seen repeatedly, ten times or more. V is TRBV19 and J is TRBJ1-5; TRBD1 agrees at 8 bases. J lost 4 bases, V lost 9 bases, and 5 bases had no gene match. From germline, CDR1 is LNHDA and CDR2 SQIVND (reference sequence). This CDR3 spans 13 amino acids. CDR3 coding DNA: TGTGCCAGCCAGGACAGGGCTAATCAGCCCCAGCATTTT. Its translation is CASQDRANQPQHF.